This TCR beta chain was sequenced in a study of regulatory T cells in long-lasting Graves disease. Points from the study as a whole: TRBV28, TRBJ1-2 and TRBJ2-5 were favored in persistent disease. Whereas about 870 public clonotypes were shared by new patients, persistent patients shared more, at 2,741.

With 5 bases removed from V and 4 bases from J, the gap between germline ends came to 12 bases. This CDR3 contains 13 residues. Germline V lookup: CDR1 SNHLY, CDR2 FYNNEI. Documented time point: persistent/refractory GD, antithyroid drugs over 5 years with positive TRAb. The TCR library was made from RNA that had been extracted from PBMCs in TRIzol. A blood draw put around 9.3 milliliters of peripheral blood into EDTA tubes. Researchers made TCR beta libraries by using iRepertoire HTBI primers and running Arm-PCR on CDR3 regions. In the original processing: The identification of 60 or so TRBV and over eleven TRBJ segments was made across samples. TCRdb re-called the multiplex PCR reads with MiXCR, one entry per CDR3 protein. The V and J calls were not made by the authors but by TCRdb's processing. The table lists hundreds of thousands of distinct CDR3 sequences, around a fifth of them singletons. This clonotype was seen repeatedly, ten times or more. Its antigen is unidentified.

The chain couples TRBV2 to TRBJ2-7; possibly TRBD1 for D (6 bases). The sequenced sample was peripheral blood mononuclear cells (PBMCs), obtained when the disease was refractory, from a patient treated with antithyroid drugs. This sequence originates from a female donor with Graves disease. CDR3 nucleotides: TGTGCCAGCAGTTACCAGGGGATATACGAGCAGTACTTC. Amino acids: CASSYQGIYEQYF.